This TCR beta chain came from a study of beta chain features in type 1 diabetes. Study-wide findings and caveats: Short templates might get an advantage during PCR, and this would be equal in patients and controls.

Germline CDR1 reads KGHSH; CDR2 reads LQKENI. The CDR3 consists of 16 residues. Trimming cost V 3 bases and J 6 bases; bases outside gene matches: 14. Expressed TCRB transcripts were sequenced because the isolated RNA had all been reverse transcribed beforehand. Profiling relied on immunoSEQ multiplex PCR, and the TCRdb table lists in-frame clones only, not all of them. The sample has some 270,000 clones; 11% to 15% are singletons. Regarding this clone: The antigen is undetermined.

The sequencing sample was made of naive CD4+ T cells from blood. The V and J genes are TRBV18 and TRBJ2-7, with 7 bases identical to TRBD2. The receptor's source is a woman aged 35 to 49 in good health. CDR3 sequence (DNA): TGTGCCAGCTCACCTTTACCGGCTAGCGGCCTGGTCGAGCAGTACTTC. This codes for CASSPLPASGLVEQYF.